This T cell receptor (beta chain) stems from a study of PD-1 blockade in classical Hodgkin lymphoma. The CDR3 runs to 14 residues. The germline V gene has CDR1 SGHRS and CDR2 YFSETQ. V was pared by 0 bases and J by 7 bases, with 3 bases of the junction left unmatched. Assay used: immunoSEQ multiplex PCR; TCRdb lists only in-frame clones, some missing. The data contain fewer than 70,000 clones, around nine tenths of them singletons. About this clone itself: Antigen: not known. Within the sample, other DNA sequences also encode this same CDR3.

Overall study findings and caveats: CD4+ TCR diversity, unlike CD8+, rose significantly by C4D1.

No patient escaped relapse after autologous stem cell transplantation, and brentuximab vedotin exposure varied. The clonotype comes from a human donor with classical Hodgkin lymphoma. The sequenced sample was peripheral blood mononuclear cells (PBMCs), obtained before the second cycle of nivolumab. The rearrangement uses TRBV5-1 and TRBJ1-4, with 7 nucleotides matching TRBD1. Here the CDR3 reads CASSLDRGGEKLFF. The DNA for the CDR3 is TGCGCCAGCAGCTTGGACAGGGGAGGTGAAAAACTGTTTTTT.